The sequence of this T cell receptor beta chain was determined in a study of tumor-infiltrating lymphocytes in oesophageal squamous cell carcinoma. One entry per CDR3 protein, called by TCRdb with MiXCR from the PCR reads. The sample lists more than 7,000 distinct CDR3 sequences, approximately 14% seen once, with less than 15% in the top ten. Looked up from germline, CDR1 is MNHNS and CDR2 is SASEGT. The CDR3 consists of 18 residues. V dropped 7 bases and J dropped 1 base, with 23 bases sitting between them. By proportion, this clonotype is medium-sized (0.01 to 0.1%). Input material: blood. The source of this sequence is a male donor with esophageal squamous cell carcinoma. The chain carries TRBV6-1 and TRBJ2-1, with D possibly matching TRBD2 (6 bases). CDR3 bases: TGTGCCAGCACACTGTTTGGGGTAGCGGTCTCGTCCTACAATGAGCAGTTCTTC. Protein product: CASTLFGVAVSSYNEQFF.